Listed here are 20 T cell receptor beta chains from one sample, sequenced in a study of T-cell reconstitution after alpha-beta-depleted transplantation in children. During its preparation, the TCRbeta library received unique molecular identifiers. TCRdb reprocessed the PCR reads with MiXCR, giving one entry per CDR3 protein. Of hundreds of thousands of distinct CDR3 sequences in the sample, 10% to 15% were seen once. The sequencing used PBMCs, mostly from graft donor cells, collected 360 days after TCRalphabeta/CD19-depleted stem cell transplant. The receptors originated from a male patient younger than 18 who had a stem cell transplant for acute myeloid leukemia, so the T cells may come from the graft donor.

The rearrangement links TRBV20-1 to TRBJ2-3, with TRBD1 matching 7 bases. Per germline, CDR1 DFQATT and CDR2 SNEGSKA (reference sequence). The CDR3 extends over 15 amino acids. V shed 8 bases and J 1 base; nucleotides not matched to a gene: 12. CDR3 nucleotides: TGCAGTACCCAACTGACCACAGGGGGCACAGATACGCAGTATTTT. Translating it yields CSTQLTTGGTDTQYF.

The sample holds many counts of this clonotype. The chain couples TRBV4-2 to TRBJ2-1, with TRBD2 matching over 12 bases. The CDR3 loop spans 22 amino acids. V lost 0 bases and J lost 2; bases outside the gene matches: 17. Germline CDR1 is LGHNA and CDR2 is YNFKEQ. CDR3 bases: TGTGCCAGCAGCCAAGATGGAGGTGGACTAGCGGGACTCGAAAACACCTACAATGAGCAGTTCTTC. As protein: CASSQDGGGLAGLENTYNEQFF.

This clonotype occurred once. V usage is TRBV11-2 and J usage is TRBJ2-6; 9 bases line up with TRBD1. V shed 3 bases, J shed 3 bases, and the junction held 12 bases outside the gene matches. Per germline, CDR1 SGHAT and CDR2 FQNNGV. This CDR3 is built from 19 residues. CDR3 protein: CASSFSRRDRVYGANVLTF. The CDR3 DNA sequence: TGTGCCAGCAGCTTTTCGCGCCGGGACAGGGTATATGGGGCCAACGTCCTGACTTTC.

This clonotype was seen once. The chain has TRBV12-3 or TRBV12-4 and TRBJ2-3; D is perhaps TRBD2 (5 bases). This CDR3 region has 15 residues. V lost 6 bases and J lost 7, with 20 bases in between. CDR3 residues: CASSPETTKFNTQYF. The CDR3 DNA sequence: TGTGCCAGCAGCCCTGAGACTACCAAATTTAATACGCAGTATTTT.

CDR3 amino acids: CASSPPRGESKNIQYF. The CDR3 region has the DNA TGTGCCAGCAGTCCCCCCCGCGGAGAGTCCAAAAACATTCAGTACTTC. This chain connects TRBV12-3 or TRBV12-4 to TRBJ2-4; D gene uncertain. V gave up 5 bases and J gave up 2 bases, with 16 bases separating them. This CDR3 contains 16 residues.

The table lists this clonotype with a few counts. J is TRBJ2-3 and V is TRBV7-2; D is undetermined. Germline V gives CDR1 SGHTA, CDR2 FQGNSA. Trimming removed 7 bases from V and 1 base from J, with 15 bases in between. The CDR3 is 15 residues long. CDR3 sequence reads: CASTPLVAGTDTQYF. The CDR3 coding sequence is TGTGCCAGCACTCCATTGGTGGCAGGCACAGATACGCAGTATTTT. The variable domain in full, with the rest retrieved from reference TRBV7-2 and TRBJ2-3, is GAGVSQSPSNKVTEKGKDVELRCDPISGHTALYWYRQSLGQGLEFLIYFQGNSAPDKSGLPSDRFSAERTGGSVSTLTIQRTQQEDSAVYLCASTPLVAGTDTQYFGPGTRLTVL.

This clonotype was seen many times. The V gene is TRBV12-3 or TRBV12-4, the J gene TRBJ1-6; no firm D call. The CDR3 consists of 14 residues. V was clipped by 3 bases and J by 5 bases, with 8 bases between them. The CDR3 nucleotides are TGTGCCAGCAGTTTCAGGATTAATAATTCACCCCTCCACTTT. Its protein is CASSFRINNSPLHF.

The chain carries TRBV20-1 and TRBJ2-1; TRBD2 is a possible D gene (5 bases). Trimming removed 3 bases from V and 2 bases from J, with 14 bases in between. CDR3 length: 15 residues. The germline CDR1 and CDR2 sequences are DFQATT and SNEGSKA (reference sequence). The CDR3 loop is CSARRLGVPYNEQFF. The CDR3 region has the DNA TGCAGTGCTAGGAGACTGGGAGTGCCCTACAATGAGCAGTTCTTC.

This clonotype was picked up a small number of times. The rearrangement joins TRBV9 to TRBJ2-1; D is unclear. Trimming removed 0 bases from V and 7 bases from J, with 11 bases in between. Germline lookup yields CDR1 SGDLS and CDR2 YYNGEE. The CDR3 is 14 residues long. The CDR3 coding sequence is TGTGCCAGCAGCGTAGTCGATAGGGCGAATGAGCAGTTCTTC. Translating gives CASSVVDRANEQFF. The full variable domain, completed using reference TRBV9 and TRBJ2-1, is DSGVTQTPKHLITATGQRVTLRCSPRSGDLSVYWYQQSLDQGLQFLIQYYNGEERAKGNILERFSAQQFPDLHSELNLSSLELGDSALYFCASSVVDRANEQFFGPGTRLTVL.

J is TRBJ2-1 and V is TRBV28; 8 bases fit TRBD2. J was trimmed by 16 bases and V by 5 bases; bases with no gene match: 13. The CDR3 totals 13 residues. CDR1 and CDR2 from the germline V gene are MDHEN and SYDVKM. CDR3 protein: CASSTSPGLGEFF. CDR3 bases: TGTGCCAGCAGTACCTCGCCGGGACTAGGAGAATTCTTC.

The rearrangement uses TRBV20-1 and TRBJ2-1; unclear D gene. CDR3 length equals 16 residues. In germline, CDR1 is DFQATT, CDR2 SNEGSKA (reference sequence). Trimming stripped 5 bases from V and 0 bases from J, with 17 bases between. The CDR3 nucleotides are TGCAGTGCTGTGCTCGGACGTAGGAGCTCCTACAATGAGCAGTTCTTC. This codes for CSAVLGRRSSYNEQFF.

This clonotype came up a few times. CDR3 sequence reads: CASRERTSETYEQYF. CDR3 DNA sequence: TGTGCCAGCAGGGAAAGGACTAGCGAGACCTACGAGCAGTACTTC. V is TRBV27 and J is TRBJ2-7; 9 positions match TRBD2. CDR1 is MNHEY and CDR2 is SMNVEV in the germline V gene (reference sequence). The CDR3 is 15 amino acids. The ends lost 6 bases at V and 2 bases at J; junction bases unmatched: 8.

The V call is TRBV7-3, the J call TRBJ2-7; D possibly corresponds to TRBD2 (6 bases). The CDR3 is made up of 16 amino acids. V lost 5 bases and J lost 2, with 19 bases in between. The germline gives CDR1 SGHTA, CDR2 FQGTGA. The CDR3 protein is CASSRRFRGTPYEQYF. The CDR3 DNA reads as TGTGCCAGCAGCCGCCGGTTTCGCGGGACTCCCTACGAGCAGTACTTC.

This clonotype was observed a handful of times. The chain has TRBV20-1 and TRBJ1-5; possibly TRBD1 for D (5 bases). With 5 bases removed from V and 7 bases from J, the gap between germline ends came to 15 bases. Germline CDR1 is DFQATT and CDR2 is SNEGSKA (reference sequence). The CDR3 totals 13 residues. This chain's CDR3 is CSAHLGVEQPQHF. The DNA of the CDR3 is TGCAGTGCTCATTTGGGGGTGGAACAGCCCCAGCATTTT.

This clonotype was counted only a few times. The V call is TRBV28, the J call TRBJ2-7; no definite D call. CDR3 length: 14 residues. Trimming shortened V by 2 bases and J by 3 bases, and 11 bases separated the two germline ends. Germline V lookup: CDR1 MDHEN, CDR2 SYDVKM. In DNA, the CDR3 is TGTGCCAGCAGTTTACGGATCTGGTACTACGAGCAGTACTTC. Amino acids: CASSLRIWYYEQYF.

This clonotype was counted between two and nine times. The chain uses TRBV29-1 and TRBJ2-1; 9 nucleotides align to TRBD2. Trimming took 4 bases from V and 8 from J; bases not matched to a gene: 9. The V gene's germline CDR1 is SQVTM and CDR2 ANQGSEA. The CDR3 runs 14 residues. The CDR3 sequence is CSVAPSGINDEQFF. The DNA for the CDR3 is TGCAGCGTTGCACCTAGCGGGATCAATGATGAGCAGTTCTTC.

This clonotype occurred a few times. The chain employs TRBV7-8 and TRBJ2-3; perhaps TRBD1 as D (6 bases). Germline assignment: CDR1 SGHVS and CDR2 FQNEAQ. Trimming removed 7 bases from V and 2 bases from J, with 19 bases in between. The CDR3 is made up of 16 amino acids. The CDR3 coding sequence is TGTGCCAGCACCCGTGACCGGGACATCTTCACAGATACGCAGTATTTT. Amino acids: CASTRDRDIFTDTQYF. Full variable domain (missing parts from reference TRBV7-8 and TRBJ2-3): GAGVSQSPRYKVAKRGQDVALRCDPISGHVSLFWYQQALGQGPEFLTYFQNEAQLDKSGLPSDRFFAERPEGSVSTLKIQRTQQEDSAVYLCASTRDRDIFTDTQYFGPGTRLTVL.

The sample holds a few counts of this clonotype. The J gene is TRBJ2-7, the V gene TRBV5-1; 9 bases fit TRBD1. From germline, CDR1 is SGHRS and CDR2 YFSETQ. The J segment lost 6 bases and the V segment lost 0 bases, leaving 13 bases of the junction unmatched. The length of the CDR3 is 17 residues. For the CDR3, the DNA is TGCGCCAGCAGCTTGGTAGTCGGCCGGGACAGGGTGAGCGAGCAGTACTTC. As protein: CASSLVVGRDRVSEQYF.

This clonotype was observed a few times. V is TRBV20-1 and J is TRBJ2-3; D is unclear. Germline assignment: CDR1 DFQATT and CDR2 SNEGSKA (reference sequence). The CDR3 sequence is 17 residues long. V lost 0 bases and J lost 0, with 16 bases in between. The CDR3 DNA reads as TGCAGTGCTAGAGATAGTGGACGGCCTCTTAGCACAGATACGCAGTATTTT. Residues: CSARDSGRPLSTDTQYF.

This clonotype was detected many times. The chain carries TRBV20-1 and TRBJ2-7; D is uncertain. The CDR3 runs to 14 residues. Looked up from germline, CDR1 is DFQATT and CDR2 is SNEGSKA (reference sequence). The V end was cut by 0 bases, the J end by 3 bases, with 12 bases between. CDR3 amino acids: CSARDILRVYEQYF. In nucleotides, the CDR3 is TGCAGTGCTAGAGACATACTTCGAGTCTACGAGCAGTACTTC.